Reported below is one TCR beta chain. Symptom resolution, clearance, or two negative PCRs marked the recovered donors of Cohort 3. This specimen belongs to a study of blood T cell repertoires in COVID-19. Authors' data handling: Reference gene primer amplification yielded estimated nucleated cell counts. Measured with immunoSEQ multiplex PCR; TCRdb has only the in-frame clones, and not every one. The V and J calls and clone size are taken from that table; D and trimming were inferred from the DNA. Of about 400,000 clones in the sample, around nine tenths are singletons; the top ten hold 1.5% to 2%. The germline V and J ends were trimmed by 0 bases and 11 bases, with 6 bases remaining between them. Germline-derived CDR1 and CDR2 are SGHNT and YYREEE (reference sequence). This CDR3 spans 12 amino acids.

This sequence originates from a woman under 40 who had recovered from COVID-19. The chain links TRBV5-4 to TRBJ2-6; D remains ambiguous. Specimen: PBMCs or T cells enriched from blood (not recorded which). DNA for the CDR3: TGTGCCAGCAGCTTGGCAGGCTACGTCCTGACTTTC. Its translation is CASSLAGYVLTF.